This TCR beta chain was sequenced during a study of T cell repertoires in cytomegalovirus infection. The germline V gene has CDR1 SGHTA and CDR2 FQGNSA. CDR3 size: 15 residues. The V gene lost 2 bases and the J gene lost 11 bases, with 18 bases spanning the gap. TCRdb re-called the reads with MiXCR, one entry per CDR3 protein. The data contain just under 300,000 distinct CDR3 sequences, 9.6% of them singletons. This clonotype was seen at least ten times. Specimen: PBMCs. The clonotype originates from a human donor in good health (CMV status not recorded). Some clones in this sample may be carry-over from other donors' samples. This chain connects TRBV7-2 to TRBJ1-4, with D maybe TRBD1 (6 bases). CDR3: CASSLNEGLRGKLFF. For the CDR3, the DNA is TGTGCCAGCAGCTTAAACGAGGGCCTTAGGGGGAAACTGTTTTTT.